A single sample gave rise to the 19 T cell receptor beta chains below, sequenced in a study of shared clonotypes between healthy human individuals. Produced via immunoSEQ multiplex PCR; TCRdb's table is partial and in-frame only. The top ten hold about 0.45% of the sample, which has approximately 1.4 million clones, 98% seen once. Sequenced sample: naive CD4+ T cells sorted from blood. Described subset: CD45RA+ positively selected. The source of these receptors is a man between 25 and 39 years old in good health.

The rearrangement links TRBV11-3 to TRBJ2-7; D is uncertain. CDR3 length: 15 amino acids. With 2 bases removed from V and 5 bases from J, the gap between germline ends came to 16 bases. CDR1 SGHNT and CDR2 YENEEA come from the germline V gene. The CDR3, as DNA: TGTGCCAGCAGCTTACCCCCACGGTCCAGCGACGAGCAGTACTTC. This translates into CASSLPPRSSDEQYF.

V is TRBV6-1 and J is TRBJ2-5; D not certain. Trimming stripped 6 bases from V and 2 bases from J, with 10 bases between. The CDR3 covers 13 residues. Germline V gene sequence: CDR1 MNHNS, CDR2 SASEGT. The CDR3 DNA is TGTGCCAGCAGGACGGTCCCACAAGAGACCCAGTACTTC. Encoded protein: CASRTVPQETQYF.

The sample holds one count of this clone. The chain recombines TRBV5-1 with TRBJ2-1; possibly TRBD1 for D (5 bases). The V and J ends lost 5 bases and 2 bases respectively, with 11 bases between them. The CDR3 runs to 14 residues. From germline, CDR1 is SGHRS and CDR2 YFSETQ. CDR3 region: CASRGSGTYNEQFF. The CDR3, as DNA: TGCGCCAGCAGAGGCTCAGGGACCTACAATGAGCAGTTCTTC.

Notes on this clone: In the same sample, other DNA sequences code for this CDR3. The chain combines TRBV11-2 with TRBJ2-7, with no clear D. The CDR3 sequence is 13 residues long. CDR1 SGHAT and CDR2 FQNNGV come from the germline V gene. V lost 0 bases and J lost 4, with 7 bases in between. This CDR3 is CASSLDFPYEQYF. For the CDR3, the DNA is TGTGCCAGCAGCTTAGATTTCCCTTACGAGCAGTACTTC.

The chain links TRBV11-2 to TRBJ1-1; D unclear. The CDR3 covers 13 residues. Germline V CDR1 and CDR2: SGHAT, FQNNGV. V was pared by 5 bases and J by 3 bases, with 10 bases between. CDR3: CASSPRMDTEAFF. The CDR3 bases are TGTGCCAGCAGCCCTCGGATGGACACTGAAGCTTTCTTT.

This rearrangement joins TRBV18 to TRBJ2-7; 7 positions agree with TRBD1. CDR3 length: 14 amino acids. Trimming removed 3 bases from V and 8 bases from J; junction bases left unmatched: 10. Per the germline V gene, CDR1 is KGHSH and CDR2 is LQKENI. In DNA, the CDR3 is TGTGCCAGCTCACCCGGGACAGAGGTTACGAAGCAGTACTTC. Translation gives CASSPGTEVTKQYF.

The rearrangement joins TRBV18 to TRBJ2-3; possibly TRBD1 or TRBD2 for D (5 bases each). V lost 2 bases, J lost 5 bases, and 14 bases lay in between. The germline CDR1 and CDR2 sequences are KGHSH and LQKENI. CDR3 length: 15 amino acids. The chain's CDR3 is CASSPTGTGKDTQYF. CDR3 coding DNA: TGTGCCAGCTCACCAACCGGGACGGGCAAAGATACGCAGTATTTT.

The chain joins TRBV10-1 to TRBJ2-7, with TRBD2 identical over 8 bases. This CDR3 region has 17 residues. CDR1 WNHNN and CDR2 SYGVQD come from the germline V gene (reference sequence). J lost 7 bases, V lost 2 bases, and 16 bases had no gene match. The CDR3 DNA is TGCGCCAGCAGTGAGGGGGTTCTCTCGGGACTAGACGATGAGCAGTACTTC. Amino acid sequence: CASSEGVLSGLDDEQYF.

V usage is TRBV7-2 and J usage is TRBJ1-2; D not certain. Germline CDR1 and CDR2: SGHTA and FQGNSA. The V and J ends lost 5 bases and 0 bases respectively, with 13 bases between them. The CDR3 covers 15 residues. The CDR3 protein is CASSPLGLPNYGYTF. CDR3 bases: TGTGCCAGCAGCCCCCTGGGCCTCCCTAACTATGGCTACACCTTC.

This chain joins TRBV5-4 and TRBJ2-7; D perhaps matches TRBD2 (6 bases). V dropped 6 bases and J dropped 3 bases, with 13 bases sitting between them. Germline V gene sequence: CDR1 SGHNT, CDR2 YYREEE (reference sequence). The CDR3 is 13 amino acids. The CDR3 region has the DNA TGTGCCAGCAAGGACTACTCCAACTACGAGCAGTACTTC. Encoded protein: CASKDYSNYEQYF.

CDR3 sequence: CASRGDTGYNEQFF. In DNA form, the CDR3 reads TGTGCCAGCAGAGGGGACACTGGCTACAATGAGCAGTTCTTC. The chain employs TRBV2 and TRBJ2-1; D possibly corresponds to TRBD1 (6 bases). V was shortened by 6 bases and J by 3 bases, with 12 bases between the two germline ends. Germline values: CDR1 SNHLY, CDR2 FYNNEI. The CDR3 length is 14 residues.

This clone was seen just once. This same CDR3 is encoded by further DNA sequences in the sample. The CDR3 here is CASSLGLAGASTDTQYF. Written as DNA, the CDR3 is TGCGCCAGCAGCTTGGGACTAGCGGGGGCTAGCACAGATACGCAGTATTTT. The chain links TRBV5-1 to TRBJ2-3, with 12 nucleotides matching TRBD2. CDR3 length equals 17 residues. V lost 0 bases to trimming and J lost 0 bases; unmatched junction nucleotides: 2. The germline gives CDR1 SGHRS, CDR2 YFSETQ.

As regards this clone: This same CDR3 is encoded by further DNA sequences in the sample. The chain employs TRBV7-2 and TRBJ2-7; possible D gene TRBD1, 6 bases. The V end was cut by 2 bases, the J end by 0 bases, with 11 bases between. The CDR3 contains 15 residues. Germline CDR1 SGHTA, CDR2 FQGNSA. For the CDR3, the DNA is TGTGCCAGCAGCTTAAGGGGGTCAAGCTCCTACGAGCAGTACTTC. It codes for CASSLRGSSSYEQYF.

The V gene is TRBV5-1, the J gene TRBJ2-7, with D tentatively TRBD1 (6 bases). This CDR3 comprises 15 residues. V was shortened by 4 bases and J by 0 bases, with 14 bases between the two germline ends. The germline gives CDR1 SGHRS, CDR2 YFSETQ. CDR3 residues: CASSSGQIPSYEQYF. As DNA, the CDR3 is TGCGCCAGCAGCAGCGGACAGATCCCCTCCTACGAGCAGTACTTC. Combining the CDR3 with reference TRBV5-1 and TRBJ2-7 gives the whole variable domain KAGVTQTPRYLIKTRGQQVTLSCSPISGHRSVSWYQQTPGQGLQFLFEYFSETQRNKGNFPGRFSGRQFSNSRSEMNVSTLELGDSALYLCASSSGQIPSYEQYFGPGTRLTVT.

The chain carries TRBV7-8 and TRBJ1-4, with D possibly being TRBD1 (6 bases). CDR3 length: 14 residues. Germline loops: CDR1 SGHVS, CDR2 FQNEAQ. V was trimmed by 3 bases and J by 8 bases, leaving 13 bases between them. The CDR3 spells CASSLNRVLEKLFF. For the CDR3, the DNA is TGTGCCAGCAGCTTGAACAGGGTTCTCGAAAAACTGTTTTTT. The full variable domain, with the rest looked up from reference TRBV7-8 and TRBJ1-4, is GAGVSQSPRYKVAKRGQDVALRCDPISGHVSLFWYQQALGQGPEFLTYFQNEAQLDKSGLPSDRFFAERPEGSVSTLKIQRTQQEDSAVYLCASSLNRVLEKLFFGSGTQLSVL.

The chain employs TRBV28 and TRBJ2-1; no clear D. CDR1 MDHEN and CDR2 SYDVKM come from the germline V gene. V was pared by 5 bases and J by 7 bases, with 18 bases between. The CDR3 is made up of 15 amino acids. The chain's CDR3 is CASSLVARAGNEQFF. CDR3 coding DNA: TGTGCCAGCAGTCTTGTCGCCCGGGCCGGGAATGAGCAGTTCTTC.

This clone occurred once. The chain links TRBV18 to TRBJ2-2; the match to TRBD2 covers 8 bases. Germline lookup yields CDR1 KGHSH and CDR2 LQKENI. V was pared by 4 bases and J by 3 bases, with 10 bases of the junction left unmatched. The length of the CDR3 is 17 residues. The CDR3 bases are TGTGCCAGCTCACTGCGGGAGGCGGGAGTGCACACCGGGGAGCTGTTTTTT. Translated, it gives CASSLREAGVHTGELFF.

CDR3 sequence: CASSLRGTSGRHEQFF. CDR3 DNA: TGTGCCAGCAGTCTACGCGGGACTAGCGGGAGGCATGAGCAGTTCTTC. V is TRBV5-6 and J is TRBJ2-1, with 15 bases aligning to TRBD2. This CDR3 is built from 16 residues. Trimming at V came to 5 bases and at J to 8 bases, leaving 8 bases not matched to a gene. Germline CDR1 and CDR2: SGHDT and YYEEEE.

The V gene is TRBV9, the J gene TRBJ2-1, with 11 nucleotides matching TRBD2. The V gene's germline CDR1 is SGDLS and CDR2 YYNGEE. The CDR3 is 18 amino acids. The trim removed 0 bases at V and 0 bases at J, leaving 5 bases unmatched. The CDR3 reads CASSVGLAGGGSYNEQFF. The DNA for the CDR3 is TGTGCCAGCAGCGTAGGTCTAGCGGGAGGCGGCTCCTACAATGAGCAGTTCTTC.